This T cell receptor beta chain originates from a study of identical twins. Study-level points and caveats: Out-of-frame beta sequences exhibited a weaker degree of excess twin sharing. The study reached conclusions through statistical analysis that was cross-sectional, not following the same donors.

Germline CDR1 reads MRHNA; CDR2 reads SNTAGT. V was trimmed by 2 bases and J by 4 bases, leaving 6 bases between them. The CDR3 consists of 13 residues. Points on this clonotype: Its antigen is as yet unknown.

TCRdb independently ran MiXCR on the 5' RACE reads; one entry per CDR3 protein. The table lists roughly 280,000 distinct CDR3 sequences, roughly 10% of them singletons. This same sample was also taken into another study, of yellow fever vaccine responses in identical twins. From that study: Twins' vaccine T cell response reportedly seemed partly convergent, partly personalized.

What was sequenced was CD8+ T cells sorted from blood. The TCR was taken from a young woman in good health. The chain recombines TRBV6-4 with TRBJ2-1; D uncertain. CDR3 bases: TGTGCCAGCAGTGACACCAGTTACAATGAGCAGTTCTTC. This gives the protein CASSDTSYNEQFF.